This T cell receptor (beta chain) comes out of a study of blood T cell repertoires in COVID-19. About the study: Samples came from the United States, Italy and Spain, spanning acute and convalescent COVID-19. Nucleic acid was either cDNA or gDNA, and it came from T cells, B-cell-depleted T cells, or PBMCs.

The method was immunoSEQ multiplex PCR; TCRdb's version includes in-frame clones alone and lacks a portion of them. Of about 88,000 clones in the sample, about nine tenths were seen once. V lost 4 bases to trimming and J lost 0 bases, with 21 bases between them. The CDR3 loop spans 18 amino acids. Germline CDR1 is SGHTS and CDR2 is YDEGEE. The specimen was peripheral blood. The chain links TRBV5-8 to TRBJ2-3; possibly TRBD2 for D (7 bases). The clonotype comes from a male donor with acute or convalescent COVID-19. This CDR3 is CASSPGRAGAASTDTQYF. The CDR3 DNA reads as TGTGCCAGCAGCCCCGGGCGGGCGGGGGCCGCTAGCACAGATACGCAGTATTTT.